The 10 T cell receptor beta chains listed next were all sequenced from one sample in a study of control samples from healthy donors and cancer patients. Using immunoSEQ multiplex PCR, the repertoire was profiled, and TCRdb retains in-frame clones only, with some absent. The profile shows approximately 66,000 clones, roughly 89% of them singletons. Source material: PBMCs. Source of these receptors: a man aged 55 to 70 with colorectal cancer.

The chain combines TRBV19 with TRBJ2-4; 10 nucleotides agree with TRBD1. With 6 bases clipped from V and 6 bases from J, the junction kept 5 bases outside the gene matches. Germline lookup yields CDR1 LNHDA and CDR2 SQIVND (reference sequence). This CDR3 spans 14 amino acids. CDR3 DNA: TGTGCCAGTAGCACGACAGGGGGCAGAAACATTCAGTACTTC. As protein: CASSTTGGRNIQYF. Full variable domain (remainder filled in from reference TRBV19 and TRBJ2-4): DGGITQSPKYLFRKEGQNVTLSCEQNLNHDAMYWYRQDPGQGLRLIYYSQIVNDFQKGDIAEGYSVSREKKESFPLTVTSAQKNPTAFYLCASSTTGGRNIQYFGAGTRLSVL.

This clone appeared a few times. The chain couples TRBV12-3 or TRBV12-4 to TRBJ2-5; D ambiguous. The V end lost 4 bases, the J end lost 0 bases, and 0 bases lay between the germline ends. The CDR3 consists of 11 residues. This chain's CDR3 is CASSYQETQYF. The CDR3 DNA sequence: TGTGCCAGCAGTTACCAAGAGACCCAGTACTTC.

Here the CDR3 reads CASGVEVSSPLHF. The CDR3 DNA follows: TGTGCTAGTGGGGTTGAGGTTAGCTCACCCCTCCACTTT. The chain has TRBV27 and TRBJ1-6; no reliable D call. This CDR3 is built from 13 residues. Germline loops: CDR1 MNHEY, CDR2 SMNVEV (reference sequence).

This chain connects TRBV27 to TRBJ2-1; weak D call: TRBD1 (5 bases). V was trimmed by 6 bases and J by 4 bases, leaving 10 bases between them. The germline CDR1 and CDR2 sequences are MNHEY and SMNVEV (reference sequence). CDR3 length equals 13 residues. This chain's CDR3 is CASRDRQYNEQFF. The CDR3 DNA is TGTGCCAGCAGGGACCGACAGTACAATGAGCAGTTCTTC.

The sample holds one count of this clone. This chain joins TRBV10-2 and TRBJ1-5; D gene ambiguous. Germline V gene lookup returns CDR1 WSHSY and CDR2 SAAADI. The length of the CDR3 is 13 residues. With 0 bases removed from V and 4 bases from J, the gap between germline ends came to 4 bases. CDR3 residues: CASSESVNQPQHF. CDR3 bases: TGCGCCAGCAGTGAGTCGGTGAATCAGCCCCAGCATTTT.

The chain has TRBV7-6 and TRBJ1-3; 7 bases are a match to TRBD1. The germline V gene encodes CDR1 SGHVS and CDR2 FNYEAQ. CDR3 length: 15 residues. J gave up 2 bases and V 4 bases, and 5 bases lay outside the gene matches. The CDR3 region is CASSYRTGPGNTIYF. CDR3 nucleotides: TGTGCCAGCAGCTACCGGACAGGTCCTGGAAACACCATATATTTT.

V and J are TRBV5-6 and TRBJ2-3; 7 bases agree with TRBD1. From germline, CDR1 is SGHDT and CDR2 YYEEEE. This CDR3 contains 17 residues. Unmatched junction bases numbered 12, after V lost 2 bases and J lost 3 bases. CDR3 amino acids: CASSFLVLTGRTDTQYF. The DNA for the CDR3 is TGTGCCAGCAGCTTCTTGGTCTTGACAGGGCGGACAGATACGCAGTATTTT.

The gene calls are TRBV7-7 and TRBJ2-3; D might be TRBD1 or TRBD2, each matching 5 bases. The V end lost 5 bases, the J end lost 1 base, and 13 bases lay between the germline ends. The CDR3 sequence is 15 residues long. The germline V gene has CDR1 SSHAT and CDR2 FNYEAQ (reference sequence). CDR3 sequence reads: CASSRDGQGTDTQYF. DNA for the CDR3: TGTGCCAGCAGCCGGGACGGCCAGGGCACAGATACGCAGTATTTT.

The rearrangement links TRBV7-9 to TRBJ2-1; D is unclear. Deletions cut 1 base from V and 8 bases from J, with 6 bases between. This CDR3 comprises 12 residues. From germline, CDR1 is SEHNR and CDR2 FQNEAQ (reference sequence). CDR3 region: CASSLVWYEQFF. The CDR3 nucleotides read TGTGCCAGCAGCTTAGTCTGGTATGAGCAGTTCTTC.

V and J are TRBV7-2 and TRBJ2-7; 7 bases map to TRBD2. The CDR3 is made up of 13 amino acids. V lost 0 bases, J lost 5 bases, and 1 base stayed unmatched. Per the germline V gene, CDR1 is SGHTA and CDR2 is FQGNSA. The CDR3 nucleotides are TGTGCCAGCAGCTTAGCGGGGGGGGACGAGCAGTACTTC. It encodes CASSLAGGDEQYF.